A single sample gave rise to the 12 T cell receptor beta chains below, sequenced in a study of technical replicates of blood from a few donors. Sequencing used immunoSEQ multiplex PCR; TCRdb keeps in-frame clones, though not all of them. There are about 75,000 clones in the sample; 75% to 95% occur only once, and 0.35% to 0.4% lies in the top ten. Sequences were obtained from T cells isolated from PBMCs. The receptors stem from a human donor in good health. Some clones in this sample may be carry-over from other donors' samples.

This clone was picked up a small number of times. V gene TRBV6-1 combines with J gene TRBJ1-2; D is perhaps TRBD1 (6 bases). V was trimmed by 2 bases and J by 4 bases, leaving 17 bases between them. The CDR3 spans 16 residues. Looked up from germline, CDR1 is MNHNS and CDR2 is SASEGT. CDR3 sequence (DNA): TGTGCCAGCAGTGAACCGATCGCGACAGGAGGCTATGGCTACACCTTC. It codes for CASSEPIATGGYGYTF.

The rearrangement uses TRBV6-1 and TRBJ2-7; 9 bases line up with TRBD1. Germline assignment: CDR1 MNHNS and CDR2 SASEGT. The CDR3 length is 14 residues. The ends lost 5 bases at V and 1 base at J; junction bases unmatched: 3. The CDR3: CASSPGTGSYEQYF. CDR3 DNA: TGTGCCAGCAGTCCGGGGACAGGGTCCTACGAGCAGTACTTC.

V and J are TRBV7-6 and TRBJ2-5; TRBD1 aligns across 12 bases. The CDR3 extends over 16 amino acids. Trimming took 5 bases from V and 4 from J; bases not matched to a gene: 8. In germline, CDR1 is SGHVS, CDR2 FNYEAQ. This CDR3 reads CASSLQGQGAGETQYF. CDR3 in DNA: TGTGCCAGCAGCCTACAGGGACAGGGGGCCGGAGAGACCCAGTACTTC.

The genes are TRBV5-4 and TRBJ2-5, with 8 positions matching TRBD1. Germline V gene data show CDR1 as SGHNT and CDR2 as YYREEE (reference sequence). V gave up 4 bases and J gave up 5 bases; unmatched junction bases: 10. There are 15 residues in the CDR3. In DNA, the CDR3 is TGTGCCAGCAGCCTGACCGGACAGGGATACGAGACCCAGTACTTC. Translation gives CASSLTGQGYETQYF.

The chain is built from TRBV7-9 and TRBJ2-3; D is ambiguous. This CDR3 is built from 12 residues. Trimming removed 2 bases at V and 4 bases at J, with 4 bases between. CDR1 is SEHNR and CDR2 is FQNEAQ in the germline V gene (reference sequence). The DNA of the CDR3 is TGTGCCAGCAGCTTACGTTCAGATACGCAGTATTTT. As protein: CASSLRSDTQYF.

This clone is a singleton in its sample. V gene TRBV11-2 combines with J gene TRBJ2-2; D gene uncertain. V gave up 5 bases and J gave up 3 bases, with 13 bases separating them. Germline CDR1 and CDR2: SGHAT and FQNNGV. CDR3 size: 15 residues. The CDR3: CASSATRRDTGELFF. For the CDR3, the DNA is TGTGCCAGCAGCGCGACTCGACGGGACACCGGGGAGCTGTTTTTT.

The chain has TRBV2 and TRBJ2-5; maybe TRBD1 (5 bases). V was clipped by 5 bases and J by 2 bases, with 12 bases between them. This CDR3 contains 14 residues. Germline CDR1 and CDR2: SNHLY and FYNNEI. The CDR3 region has the DNA TGTGCCAGCAGTCCAGGGCTAGGTCAAGAGACCCAGTACTTC. Protein product: CASSPGLGQETQYF.

The rearrangement uses TRBV7-2 and TRBJ2-7; 10 bases agree with TRBD1. The CDR3 covers 14 residues. After removal of 5 bases from V and 4 bases from J, the junction contained 5 bases not matched to a gene. Per germline, CDR1 SGHTA and CDR2 FQGNSA. CDR3 in amino acids: CASSPGGQGYEQYF. DNA of the CDR3: TGTGCCAGCAGCCCTGGGGGACAGGGGTACGAGCAGTACTTC.

The chain uses TRBV18 and TRBJ1-6, with D uncertain. V lost 2 bases and J 3 bases, leaving 8 bases between the germline ends. This CDR3 comprises 15 residues. CDR1 and CDR2 from the germline V gene are KGHSH and LQKENI. This CDR3 reads CASSPSTNYNSPLHF. The CDR3 DNA sequence: TGTGCCAGCTCACCAAGCACCAACTATAATTCACCCCTCCACTTT.

The gene calls are TRBV18 and TRBJ2-1; 7 positions agree with TRBD1. Germline trimming cut 2 bases from V and 7 bases from J; bases unmatched to any gene: 11. The CDR3 contains 16 residues. The germline V gene has CDR1 KGHSH and CDR2 LQKENI. The CDR3 loop is CASSPSPGTVSNEQFF. The CDR3, as DNA: TGTGCCAGCTCACCATCGCCCGGGACAGTTTCGAATGAGCAGTTCTTC. The whole variable domain, filled in from reference TRBV18 and TRBJ2-1, reads NAGVMQNPRHLVRRRGQEARLRCSPMKGHSHVYWYRQLPEEGLKFMVYLQKENIIDESGMPKERFSAEFPKEGPSILRIQQVVRGDSAAYFCASSPSPGTVSNEQFFGPGTRLTVL.

The V and J genes are TRBV11-2 and TRBJ1-1; TRBD1 might be the D (5 bases). V lost 0 bases and J 5 bases, leaving 13 bases between the germline ends. The length of the CDR3 is 15 residues. The germline gives CDR1 SGHAT, CDR2 FQNNGV. The CDR3 sequence: CASSLDPGAGTEAFF. In DNA form, the CDR3 reads TGTGCCAGCAGCTTAGATCCCGGGGCGGGGACTGAAGCTTTCTTT. Complete variable domain (other parts from reference TRBV11-2 and TRBJ1-1): EAGVAQSPRYKIIEKRQSVAFWCNPISGHATLYWYQQILGQGPKLLIQFQNNGVVDDSQLPKDRFSAERLKGVDSTLKIQPAKLEDSAVYLCASSLDPGAGTEAFFGQGTRLTVV.

The chain carries TRBV19 and TRBJ1-2; 9 bases are shared with TRBD1. CDR3 length: 16 residues. Per the germline V gene, CDR1 is LNHDA and CDR2 is SQIVND (reference sequence). J gave up 8 bases and V 5 bases, and 15 bases lay outside the gene matches. The CDR3 is CASSPTRQGESFGYTF. Here the CDR3 DNA reads TGTGCCAGTAGTCCGACAAGACAGGGGGAGTCATTCGGCTACACCTTC.